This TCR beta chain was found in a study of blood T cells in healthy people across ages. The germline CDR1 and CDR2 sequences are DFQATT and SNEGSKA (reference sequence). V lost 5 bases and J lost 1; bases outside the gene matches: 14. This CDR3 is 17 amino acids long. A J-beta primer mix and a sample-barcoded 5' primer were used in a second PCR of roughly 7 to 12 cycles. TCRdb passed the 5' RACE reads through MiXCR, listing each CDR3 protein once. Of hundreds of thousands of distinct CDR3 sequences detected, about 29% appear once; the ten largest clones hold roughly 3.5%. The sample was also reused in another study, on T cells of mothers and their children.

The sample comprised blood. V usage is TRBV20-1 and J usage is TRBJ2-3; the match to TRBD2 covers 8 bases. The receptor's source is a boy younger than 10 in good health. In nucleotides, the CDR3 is TGCAGTGCTTTGAGCGGGAGATTGGGTGGTGGCACAGATACGCAGTATTTT. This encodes CSALSGRLGGGTDTQYF.